These 4 T cell receptor beta chains were sequenced from one sample in a study of blood T cell repertoires in COVID-19. Clones were sequenced by immunoSEQ multiplex PCR, and TCRdb holds only the in-frame ones, with some missing. The sample yields around 200,000 clones, roughly 89% seen once. Material: peripheral blood. Every receptor here comes from a man aged 50-59 years with acute or convalescent COVID-19.

The chain combines TRBV6-5 with TRBJ1-6, with 10 bases matching TRBD1. CDR3 size: 14 residues. Germline V gives CDR1 MNHEY, CDR2 SVGAGI. The ends lost 8 bases at V and 7 bases at J; junction bases unmatched: 5. CDR3 in DNA: TGTGCCAGCGAAAGGGACAGGGGAAATTCACCCCTCCACTTT. Translation gives CASERDRGNSPLHF.

J is TRBJ2-7 and V is TRBV4-2; tentatively, D is TRBD2 (6 bases). V dropped 4 bases and J dropped 1 base, with 17 bases sitting between them. CDR1 LGHNA and CDR2 YNFKEQ come from the germline V gene. The CDR3 covers 16 residues. CDR3 DNA sequence: TGTGCCAGCAGCCCATTCGAGGTAGCGGATTCCTACGAGCAGTACTTC. Its protein is CASSPFEVADSYEQYF.

The chain employs TRBV2 and TRBJ2-7, with D maybe TRBD2 (5 bases). In germline, CDR1 is SNHLY, CDR2 FYNNEI. This CDR3 contains 14 residues. Trimming stripped 6 bases from V and 2 bases from J, with 14 bases between. CDR3 residues: CASRGGPGAYEQYF. CDR3 nucleotide sequence: TGTGCCAGCAGAGGAGGACCCGGGGCCTACGAGCAGTACTTC.

The chain combines TRBV18 with TRBJ2-1; TRBD2 might be the D (7 bases). Germline CDR1 KGHSH, CDR2 LQKENI. V gave up 3 bases and J gave up 7 bases, with 13 bases separating them. This CDR3 has 14 residues. CDR3 sequence: CASSPVGGLNEQFF. Written as DNA, the CDR3 is TGTGCCAGCTCACCTGTGGGGGGGCTTAATGAGCAGTTCTTC.